The 30 T cell receptor beta chains below were found in one sample sequenced in a study of blood T cell repertoires in COVID-19. Sequencing was performed with immunoSEQ multiplex PCR; in TCRdb, only in-frame clones are kept and a portion is missing. The sample has approximately 300,000 clones; approximately 88% are singletons. The sequenced sample consisted of peripheral blood. These receptors came from a man aged 18 to 30 who had recovered from COVID-19.

This clone was seen only a few times. The V and J genes are TRBV5-5 and TRBJ1-4; TRBD1 is a possible D gene (5 bases). Germline V gene lookup returns CDR1 SGHKS and CDR2 YYEKEE (reference sequence). The CDR3 length is 15 residues. Deletions cut 0 bases from V and 3 bases from J, with 9 bases between. CDR3 sequence reads: CASSLGQGSNEKLFF. CDR3 in DNA: TGTGCCAGCAGCTTGGGGCAGGGTTCTAATGAAAAACTGTTTTTT.

This chain links TRBV30 with TRBJ2-1; no reliable D call. The germline V and J ends were trimmed by 2 bases and 1 base, with 9 bases remaining between them. The germline CDR1 and CDR2 sequences are GTSNPN and SVGIG (reference sequence). CDR3 size: 14 residues. In DNA form, the CDR3 reads TGTGCCTGGAGTCTCCTTAATTCCTACAATGAGCAGTTCTTC. As protein: CAWSLLNSYNEQFF.

V gene TRBV7-6 combines with J gene TRBJ2-2; D is undetermined. The germline gives CDR1 SGHVS, CDR2 FNYEAQ. This CDR3 has 16 amino acids. Between the trimmed V and J ends, which lost 0 bases and 2 bases, there was a span of 10 bases. The CDR3 loop is CASSLASLLNTGELFF. CDR3 nucleotide sequence: TGTGCCAGCAGCTTAGCGTCCCTATTAAACACCGGGGAGCTGTTTTTT.

This clone has just one count. This chain connects TRBV7-2 to TRBJ2-5; possible D gene TRBD1, 7 bases. Per the germline V gene, CDR1 is SGHTA and CDR2 is FQGNSA. Trimming removed 1 base from V and 6 bases from J, with 18 bases in between. CDR3 size: 16 residues. CDR3 in amino acids: CASSLGAAGGRQTQYF. The DNA for the CDR3 is TGTGCCAGCAGCTTAGGGGCGGCAGGGGGGCGGCAGACCCAGTACTTC. Full variable domain (outside the CDR3, taken from reference TRBV7-2 and TRBJ2-5): GAGVSQSPSNKVTEKGKDVELRCDPISGHTALYWYRQSLGQGLEFLIYFQGNSAPDKSGLPSDRFSAERTGGSVSTLTIQRTQQEDSAVYLCASSLGAAGGRQTQYFGPGTRLLVL.

There are a few counts of this clone. The rearrangement joins TRBV7-9 to TRBJ1-6; unclear D gene. The germline gives CDR1 SEHNR, CDR2 FQNEAQ (reference sequence). V was trimmed by 5 bases and J by 8 bases, leaving 10 bases between them. This CDR3 has 13 residues. CDR3 sequence reads: CASSPDSYSPLHF. In nucleotides, the CDR3 is TGTGCCAGCAGCCCCGACTCCTATTCACCCCTCCACTTT.

The J gene is TRBJ1-6, the V gene TRBV30; D gene uncertain. Germline V gene sequence: CDR1 GTSNPN, CDR2 SVGIG (reference sequence). This CDR3 region has 11 residues. The V end lost 3 bases, the J end lost 15 bases, and 12 bases lay between the germline ends. CDR3: CAWSVLRGLHF. The CDR3 region has the DNA TGTGCCTGGAGCGTTCTCAGAGGCCTCCACTTT.

The gene calls are TRBV2 and TRBJ2-7; TRBD2 aligns across 7 bases. The CDR3 spans 14 residues. V lost 4 bases, J lost 0 bases, and 3 bases stayed unmatched. Germline V gene sequence: CDR1 SNHLY, CDR2 FYNNEI. CDR3 residues: CASSAPSGSYEQYF. DNA for the CDR3: TGTGCCAGCAGTGCGCCTAGCGGCTCCTACGAGCAGTACTTC.

The chain joins TRBV5-4 to TRBJ2-2, with a weak D call TRBD1 (5 bases). Germline V gene lookup returns CDR1 SGHNT and CDR2 YYREEE (reference sequence). The V end was cut by 1 base, the J end by 1 base, with 11 bases between. The CDR3 runs 16 residues. The CDR3 DNA follows: TGTGCCAGCAGCTTGCGTCTCCAGGGGAACACCGGGGAGCTGTTTTTT. Translated: CASSLRLQGNTGELFF.

This clone was observed a handful of times. The rearrangement uses TRBV4-1 and TRBJ2-1, with TRBD2 matching over 9 bases. The V and J ends lost 4 bases and 7 bases, in that order; junction bases with no gene match: 8. Per germline, CDR1 MGHRA and CDR2 YSYEKL. This CDR3 region has 15 residues. Here the CDR3 reads CASSLRAGGSNEQFF. CDR3 DNA sequence: TGCGCCAGCAGCCTAAGGGCGGGGGGGTCTAATGAGCAGTTCTTC.

V gene TRBV5-1 combines with J gene TRBJ2-3; 7 positions agree with TRBD1. The germline CDR1 and CDR2 sequences are SGHRS and YFSETQ. The V gene end was trimmed by 4 bases and the J gene end by 6 bases; junction bases not matched to a gene: 5. This CDR3 region has 13 residues. CDR3 amino acids: CASSQPQGDTQYF. In DNA, the CDR3 is TGCGCCAGCAGCCAACCACAGGGGGATACGCAGTATTTT.

V usage is TRBV5-1 and J usage is TRBJ2-5; D remains unclear. This CDR3 contains 14 residues. The germline V and J ends were trimmed by 1 base and 4 bases, with 11 bases remaining between them. Germline CDR1 SGHRS, CDR2 YFSETQ. The CDR3 DNA reads as TGCGCCAGCAGCTTGAGTGGCTCTTTAGAGACCCAGTACTTC. It specifies CASSLSGSLETQYF.

This chain joins TRBV6-2 or TRBV6-3 and TRBJ2-3; 11 nucleotides agree with TRBD2. V gave up 2 bases and J gave up 3 bases; unmatched junction bases: 7. CDR3 length: 17 amino acids. Germline CDR1 reads MNHEY; CDR2 reads SVGEGT. CDR3 amino acids: CASSYRQLAGATDTQYF. DNA for the CDR3: TGTGCCAGCAGTTACCGGCAACTAGCGGGGGCTACAGATACGCAGTATTTT.

This chain joins TRBV7-8 and TRBJ2-3; 8 nucleotides match TRBD2. V dropped 0 bases and J dropped 0; count of bases not matched to a gene: 11. Germline CDR1 reads SGHVS; CDR2 reads FQNEAQ. The CDR3 is 19 amino acids. The CDR3 DNA reads TGTGCCAGCAGCTTAGCTGGGGTAGCGGGGAAAATAAGCACAGATACGCAGTATTTT. Amino acids: CASSLAGVAGKISTDTQYF.

This clone was seen a single time. The rearrangement joins TRBV10-1 to TRBJ2-7, with a tentative D call TRBD1 (7 bases). The CDR3 loop spans 14 amino acids. CDR1 is WNHNN and CDR2 is SYGVQD in the germline V gene (reference sequence). V lost 8 bases, J lost 1 base, and 15 bases lay in between. CDR3 region: CASGPGGSSYEQYF. For the CDR3, the DNA is TGCGCCAGCGGGCCAGGGGGGTCGTCCTACGAGCAGTACTTC.

The chain combines TRBV7-3 with TRBJ2-3; the D gene is possibly TRBD2 (6 bases). CDR1 and CDR2 from the germline V gene are SGHTA and FQGTGA. The CDR3 extends over 15 amino acids. Trimming cost V 5 bases and J 0 bases, with 12 bases left between them. This CDR3 reads CASSPGLGSTDTQYF. The DNA of the CDR3 is TGTGCCAGCAGCCCGGGACTTGGAAGCACAGATACGCAGTATTTT.

This sequence joins TRBV5-1 and TRBJ2-1; D possibly corresponds to TRBD1 (6 bases). Per the germline V gene, CDR1 is SGHRS and CDR2 is YFSETQ. The CDR3 contains 14 residues. V lost 0 bases and J 9 bases, leaving 13 bases between the germline ends. In nucleotides, the CDR3 is TGCGCCAGCAGCTTGGGACCAGGGGTCTTTGAGCAGTTCTTC. Translated: CASSLGPGVFEQFF.

The sample holds a few counts of this clone. The chain links TRBV7-9 to TRBJ2-3; no reliable D call. This CDR3 spans 12 amino acids. Per the germline V gene, CDR1 is SEHNR and CDR2 is FQNEAQ (reference sequence). Trimming took 4 bases from V and 4 from J, leaving 6 bases between them. CDR3 nucleotide sequence: TGTGCCAGCAGCTCCGGGTCAGATACGCAGTATTTT. It specifies CASSSGSDTQYF.

Within the sample, this clone is medium-sized. This sequence joins TRBV7-8 and TRBJ1-5; possible D gene TRBD1, 5 bases. The CDR3 has 15 residues. Germline CDR1 SGHVS, CDR2 FQNEAQ. The V gene lost 5 bases and the J gene lost 3 bases, with 14 bases spanning the gap. CDR3 loop: CASSNRDSPNQPQHF. The CDR3 DNA reads TGTGCCAGCAGCAATAGAGACAGTCCCAATCAGCCCCAGCATTTT.

The genes are TRBV6-1 and TRBJ2-1; TRBD2 matches 12 bases. The CDR3 is 20 residues long. CDR1 and CDR2 (germline): MNHNS, SASEGT. J gave up 5 bases and V 3 bases, and 17 bases lay outside the gene matches. CDR3 amino acids: CASSELPGLAGEKGNNEQFF. Written as DNA, the CDR3 is TGTGCCAGCAGTGAGCTTCCGGGACTAGCGGGTGAAAAGGGGAACAATGAGCAGTTCTTC.

This chain links TRBV3-1 (or the pseudogene TRBV3-2) with TRBJ1-1; 7 nucleotides match TRBD1. V lost 4 bases to trimming and J lost 0 bases; unmatched junction nucleotides: 5. The CDR3 sequence is 15 residues long. Germline values: CDR1 LGHDT, CDR2 YNNKEL (reference sequence). CDR3 sequence: CASSLGTAMNTEAFF. The CDR3 bases are TGTGCCAGCAGCCTCGGGACAGCCATGAACACTGAAGCTTTCTTT.

The count of this clone is one. The chain is built from TRBV4-3 and TRBJ1-1, with TRBD1 matching over 12 bases. V shed 3 bases and J 7 bases; nucleotides not matched to a gene: 9. CDR1 and CDR2 (germline): LGHNA, YSLEER. The CDR3 sequence is 16 residues long. CDR3 in DNA: TGCGCCAGCAGCCAGAGGTGGGGACAGGGGGCTATTGAAGCTTTCTTT. Translating gives CASSQRWGQGAIEAFF.

The chain is built from TRBV13 and TRBJ1-4, with 8 bases aligning to TRBD1. CDR3 length: 16 amino acids. Germline CDR1 and CDR2: PRHDT and FYEKMQ (reference sequence). J gave up 5 bases and V 0 bases, and 5 bases lay outside the gene matches. In nucleotides, the CDR3 is TGTGCCAGCAGCTTAGGCCGGAACAGGGGGAATGAAAAACTGTTTTTT. It yields the protein CASSLGRNRGNEKLFF. The complete variable domain, with remaining parts taken from reference TRBV13 and TRBJ1-4, reads AAGVIQSPRHLIKEKRETATLKCYPIPRHDTVYWYQQGPGQDPQFLISFYEKMQSDKGSIPDRFSAQQFSDYHSELNMSSLELGDSALYFCASSLGRNRGNEKLFFGSGTQLSVL.

The chain uses TRBV7-9 and TRBJ2-2; weak D call: TRBD1 (5 bases). Trimming left V 4 bases short and J 6 bases short, with 15 bases between. Germline lookup yields CDR1 SEHNR and CDR2 FQNEAQ (reference sequence). This CDR3 has 15 residues. The CDR3 loop reads CASSSGSPFPGELFF. CDR3 nucleotide sequence: TGTGCCAGCAGCTCAGGGTCCCCTTTCCCCGGGGAGCTGTTTTTT.

CDR3 nucleotide sequence: TGTGCCTGGAGTTGGGAGTCACGGAGGAACTATGGCTACACCTTC. Encoded protein: CAWSWESRRNYGYTF. The chain joins TRBV30 to TRBJ1-2; D unclear. From germline, CDR1 is GTSNPN and CDR2 SVGIG (reference sequence). Trimming removed 2 bases at V and 2 bases at J, with 15 bases between. The CDR3 consists of 15 residues.

This chain joins TRBV7-6 and TRBJ2-5; TRBD1 aligns across 8 bases. The trim removed 5 bases at V and 4 bases at J, leaving 3 bases unmatched. The germline gives CDR1 SGHVS, CDR2 FNYEAQ. The CDR3 sequence is 13 residues long. This CDR3 is CASSTGQGETQYF. In nucleotides, the CDR3 is TGTGCCAGCAGCACCGGACAGGGAGAGACCCAGTACTTC.

J is TRBJ2-7 and V is TRBV2; 7 nucleotides line up with TRBD1. The CDR3 is 12 residues long. Trimming removed 6 bases from V and 3 bases from J; junction bases left unmatched: 2. Germline CDR1 reads SNHLY; CDR2 reads FYNNEI. CDR3 nucleotide sequence: TGTGCCAGCAGGGGACAGATCTACGAGCAGTACTTC. This codes for CASRGQIYEQYF.

The chain couples TRBV28 to TRBJ1-2, with TRBD1 identical over 10 bases. Germline trimming cut 3 bases from V and 5 bases from J; bases unmatched to any gene: 6. CDR3 length equals 15 residues. CDR1 and CDR2 (germline): MDHEN, SYDVKM. The DNA of the CDR3 is TGTGCCAGCAGTTTGTCGACAGGGGGCGCGTATGGCTACACCTTC. Translation gives CASSLSTGGAYGYTF.

This clone was seen only once. The gene calls are TRBV6-1 and TRBJ1-2; a weak D match, TRBD1 (6 bases). The V gene lost 3 bases and the J gene lost 5 bases, with 13 bases spanning the gap. Germline V CDR1 and CDR2: MNHNS, SASEGT. The CDR3 contains 14 residues. CDR3 bases: TGTGCCAGCAGTGAGCGACAGGTGTCGTATGGCTACACCTTC. Translating gives CASSERQVSYGYTF.

The chain's CDR3 is CASSFATSWYEQYF. CDR3 DNA: TGTGCCAGCAGCTTCGCGACTAGTTGGTACGAGCAGTACTTC. The rearrangement joins TRBV7-9 to TRBJ2-7, with D perhaps TRBD2 (6 bases). The germline V gene has CDR1 SEHNR and CDR2 FQNEAQ (reference sequence). CDR3 length equals 14 residues. Trimming left V 3 bases short and J 4 bases short, with 13 bases between.

This clone was recorded once. The rearrangement joins TRBV27 to TRBJ2-7, with D unclear. Germline lookup yields CDR1 MNHEY and CDR2 SMNVEV (reference sequence). V was shortened by 5 bases and J by 3 bases, with 14 bases between the two germline ends. CDR3 size: 14 residues. DNA of the CDR3: TGTGCCAGCAGTCCGAGGTCTATCCGCTACGAGCAGTACTTC. Translating it yields CASSPRSIRYEQYF.